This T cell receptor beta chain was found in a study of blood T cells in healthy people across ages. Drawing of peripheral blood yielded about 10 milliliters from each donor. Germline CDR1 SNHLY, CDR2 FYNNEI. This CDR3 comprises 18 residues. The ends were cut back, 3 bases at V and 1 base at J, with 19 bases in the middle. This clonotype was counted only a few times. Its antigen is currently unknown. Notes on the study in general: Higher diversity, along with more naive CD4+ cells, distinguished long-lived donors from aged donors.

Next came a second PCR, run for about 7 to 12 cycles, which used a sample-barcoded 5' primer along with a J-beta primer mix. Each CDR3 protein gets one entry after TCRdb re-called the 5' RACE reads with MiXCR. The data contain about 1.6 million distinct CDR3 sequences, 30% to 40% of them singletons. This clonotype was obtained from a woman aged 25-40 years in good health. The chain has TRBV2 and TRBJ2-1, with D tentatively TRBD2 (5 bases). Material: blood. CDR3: CASSDTPSTSNSYNEQFF. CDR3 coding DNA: TGTGCCAGCAGTGATACCCCGTCAACTAGTAATTCCTACAATGAGCAGTTCTTC.